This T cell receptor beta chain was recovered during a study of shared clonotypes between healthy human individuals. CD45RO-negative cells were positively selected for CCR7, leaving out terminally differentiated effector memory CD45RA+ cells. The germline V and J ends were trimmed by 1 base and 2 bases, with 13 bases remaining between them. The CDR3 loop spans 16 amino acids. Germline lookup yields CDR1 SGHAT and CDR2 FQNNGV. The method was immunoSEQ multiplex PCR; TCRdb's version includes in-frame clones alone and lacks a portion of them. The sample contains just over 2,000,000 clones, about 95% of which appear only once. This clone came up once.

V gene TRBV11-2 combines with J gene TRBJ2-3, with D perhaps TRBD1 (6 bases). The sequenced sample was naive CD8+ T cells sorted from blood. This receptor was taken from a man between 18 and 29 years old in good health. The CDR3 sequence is CASSLGMGATTDTQYF. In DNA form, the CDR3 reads TGTGCCAGCAGCTTAGGTATGGGGGCAACCACAGATACGCAGTATTTT.